This is a list of T cell receptor beta chains from one sample in a study of T cells in localized non-small cell lung cancer. Data came from immunoSEQ multiplex PCR; TCRdb stores just in-frame clones and leaves some out. The data show more than 20,000 clones, 70% to 90% seen once. Sequences were derived from peripheral blood, sampled before any cancer treatment. The receptors come from a female donor of 60 years or more with stage I lung adenocarcinoma. CDR3s include the opening cysteine and the closing phenylalanine or tryptophan. Each record gives: J gene, clone size, V gene, D gene, CDR3 protein, CDR3 DNA. The D gene is left open where the match is weak. For some rows the clone size is stated as once, few or many, or as a class when expanded; others skip it.

>TRBJ1-3|.|TRBV7-6|.
CASSSIGGNSGNTIYF
TGTGCCAGCAGCTCTATAGGGGGTAACTCTGGAAACACCATATATTTT
>TRBJ1-2|.|TRBV7-2|.
CASSSRGREGGYTF
TGTGCCAGCAGCTCGCGGGGTCGCGAGGGTGGCTACACCTTC
>TRBJ1-6|.|TRBV11-2|.
CASSYTRGLYNSPLHF
TGTGCCAGCAGCTACACTCGGGGACTCTATAATTCACCCCTCCACTTT
>TRBJ2-2|.|TRBV7-3|.
CASSLIGGENTGELFF
TGTGCCAGCAGCTTAATTGGCGGGGAGAACACCGGGGAGCTGTTTTTT
>TRBJ2-5|.|TRBV11-3|.
CASSDELLRETQYF
TGTGCCAGCAGCGACGAACTATTGAGGGAGACCCAGTACTTC
>TRBJ1-4|.|TRBV4-2|.
CASSQDKTGISEKLFF
TGTGCCAGCAGCCAAGATAAAACAGGGATTAGTGAAAAACTGTTTTTT
>TRBJ2-1|once|TRBV7-3|TRBD2
CASSPIGTSGTEQFF
TGTGCCAGCAGCCCCATCGGGACTAGTGGTACTGAGCAGTTCTTC
>TRBJ1-6|.|TRBV2|.
CASRAPRTATNNSPLHF
TGTGCCAGCAGAGCGCCCCGGACAGCGACAAATAATTCACCCCTCCACTTT
>TRBJ2-7|.|TRBV27|.
CASSSGTPWNYEQYF
TGTGCCAGCAGTTCCGGGACCCCCTGGAACTACGAGCAGTACTTC
>TRBJ1-5|.|TRBV2|.
CASSQDGASQPQHF
TGTGCCAGCAGCCAGGACGGCGCCAGTCAGCCCCAGCATTTT